This T cell receptor (beta chain) was observed in a study of cytomegalovirus exposure and HLA in healthy donors (dated by TCRdb to about 2017). About the study as a whole: An earlier analysis of some 600 of the donors reported about 300 Gb of sequence data and 95 million to 130 million unique TCR beta sequences obtained from about 179 million T cells. An early release covering roughly 640 HLA-typed donors comprised around 300 gigabases of sequencing data and about 90 million unique TCR sequences. The genetic ancestry cluster associated with self-reported Caucasian donors included roughly 84% of the 350 to 500 genotyped donors. The study was designed to test whether signatures of past pathogen exposure could be identified by cataloging public T cell receptors. The study used immunosequencing to profile the T cell repertoires of approximately 630 subjects and linked those repertoires to cytomegalovirus serostatus. A separate validation cohort of more than 100 different subjects was used in addition to the approximately 610-subject first cohort. To predict cytomegalovirus infection status, the study brought together high-throughput TCR immunosequencing, statistical association of individual TCRs with disease status, and machine learning. A later analysis re-analyzed previously published TCR beta repertoires from 666 donors and added high-resolution HLA genotyping to study TCR occurrence patterns. The later analysis used no new phenotypic data to find candidate immune exposures, relying instead on TCR beta sequences and their occurrence across donors. An earlier analysis of roughly 600 of the donors used high-throughput TCR beta sequencing to judge whether each TCR beta V gene segment behaved as functional or pseudogenic. Donor age, sex, ethnicity and CMV serostatus were compiled together with the repertoire data. A later genetic analysis took genome-wide SNP genotypes for about 60% of the roughly 670 donors and used that subset as a discovery cohort. Every discovery cohort repertoire had been produced on one sequencing platform. HLA typing included class I and class II loci at four-digit resolution. Typing coverage differed by locus: A, B, C, DRB1 and DQB1 were typed in roughly 629-630 donors, DQA1 in about 560, DPA1 in around 600, and DPB1 in approximately 450. Four or five DR-DQ haplotypes were handled as single units for association and clustering, since linkage in the cohort was strong. On average, about 200,000 unique TCR beta nucleotide sequences were sequenced per donor among roughly 430 genotyped donors of the cohort, with roughly 19% of those sequences being non-productive. What the authors observed across the whole study: A further reported finding was that TCR beta sequences accurately predicted the HLA-A and HLA-B alleles for most subjects in the first cohort. A cluster of highly shared sequence variants was judged likely to be a technical artifact of the sequencing pipeline. The study listed 164 TCR beta chains as associated with cytomegalovirus. HLA typing was unavailable for some donors at each locus, so association tests used only the typed subset. Most TCR sequences were seen in very few donors, while some public TCRs were found in many individuals. Most CMV-associated TCR beta chains appeared to be HLA-restricted in a later analysis, and the HLA associations seemed to be driven largely by CMV exposure. The classifier was reported to diagnose cytomegalovirus status with high specificity and sensitivity in both the original cohort and the validation cohort. A later genetic analysis reported fewer N-insertions in productive TCRs among donors in an Asian-associated ancestry cluster than the roughly 700-donor mean. Correlated functional status among segregating V segments might reflect linkage disequilibrium, but an unknown experimental factor could not be ruled out. For the cohort, immune exposure information was limited to CMV serostatus. Presence/absence analyses assumed roughly uniform sequencing depth across donors, an assumption that may not hold. According to the authors, the approach could potentially be generalized to other disease states and immunological phenotypes. In a later analysis, several top co-occurrence clusters were reported to appear linked to parvovirus B19, influenza, CMV and Epstein-Barr virus. V-gene and J-gene trimming of TCR beta chains was associated with a missense DCLRE1C variant in a later genetic analysis, and the association was replicated in an independent cohort. A few of the identified cytomegalovirus-associated TCR beta chains were confirmed in vitro to be specific for cytomegalovirus antigens. In a later analysis, HLA-associated TCR beta chains showed more clonal expansion and lower generation probabilities than non-associated chains that were equally common. A later analysis associated some 17,000 TCR beta sequences with specific HLA alleles at a false discovery rate of 0.05. In an earlier analysis of about 540 of the donors, most TCR beta V segments were observed in productive rearrangements about 90% or about 30% of the time, broadly matching IMGT annotations. In a later analysis, TCR association rates were found to vary across HLA loci, with the most associated TCRs seen for DRB1 alleles and the fewest for HLA-C alleles. When HLA alleles, especially DR and DQ, strongly co-occurred, TCR associations were difficult to assign to individual alleles. Over 15 rarely observed V segments, including chromosome 9 orphons, were excluded from the earlier analysis of about 500 of the donors because counts were too low. In this cohort, only TCR beta chains were sequenced, and detectable features were limited by the absence of alpha or paired-chain data. Because the 87-base-pair reads could not distinguish some IMGT-functional V segments, including TRBV6-2 and TRBV6-3, those segments were excluded.

The cohort was made up of 666 healthy bone marrow donors. At the time of sampling, all cohort members were nominally healthy, though unrecorded immune exposures were likely present. The donor was CMV seropositive and was included in the group of 270 or so seropositive cohort members. A peripheral blood sample was collected from each donor, and TCR beta sequencing was performed on peripheral blood mononuclear cells. The Qiagen DNeasy Blood Extraction Kit was used to extract genomic DNA from the blood cell samples. Libraries were constructed by the immunoSEQ multiplex PCR assay. For the multiplex PCR, a mixture combining 60 forward primers for TCR Vbeta segments and 13 reverse primers for TCR Jbeta segments was used. The CDR3 region of rearranged TCR beta genes was amplified from genomic DNA with a multiplex PCR assay. Amplified TCR beta libraries were sequenced as 87-base-pair reads on the Illumina HiSeq System. The source study handled its data this way. A later analysis counted tens of millions of unique TCR beta chains across the 550 to 800 repertoires, and roughly 10 million of these chains were shared by at least two donors. To remove PCR and sequencing errors, raw reads were error-corrected and collapsed into unique sequences using a nearest-neighbor algorithm that merged closely related sequences. To assign V, D and J gene segments, CDR3 sequences were aligned to IMGT reference sequences. For a sequence to be retained, a match of at least six nucleotides was required to both a V gene segment and a J gene segment. Rearrangements were classified as productive when the CDR3 lacked stop codons and remained in frame with V and J, and all other rearrangements were classified as non-productive. CDR3 was defined by IMGT convention, running from the second conserved V-encoded cysteine to the conserved J-encoded phenylalanine. Sequences without an unambiguous match to a single V gene segment were excluded from the earlier analysis of several hundred of the donors. In an earlier analysis of 587 of the donors, a V segment was called functional when productive rearrangements were above 56.7%, and segregating when the standard deviation between donors exceeded 5%. A statistical classification framework was developed to diagnose cytomegalovirus status using the catalog of TCR beta chain sequences. A later analysis assigned V and J genes by comparing TCR nucleotide sequences with IMGT/GENE-DB human TR gene sequences. A later analysis assigned CDR3 sequences and most-parsimonious VDJ recombination scenarios with the TCRdist pipeline. A later analysis defined each TCR beta chain by its CDR3 amino acid sequence plus V-gene family, and excluded reads lacking a unique V-gene family. To address suspected cross-contamination and a sequencing artifact, a later analysis removed over 500 highly shared, low-generation-probability nucleotide sequences. In a later analysis, a clonal expansion index was calculated for each public chain from normalized within-repertoire ranks of inferred template counts. A later analysis computed generation probabilities with a VDJ recombination model fitted to out-of-frame rearrangements, and checked the results against IGoR. In a later analysis, TCR-TCR, TCR-HLA and TCR-CMV co-occurrence was scored with hypergeometric tests, and a repertoire-size bias correction was applied to TCR pairs. False discovery rates were estimated in a later analysis by permuting HLA or CMV assignments 20 times. In a later analysis, co-occurring TCRs were grouped using DBSCAN, and TCRdist sequence similarity was added for clustering within HLA-allele-positive subsets. Co-occurrence clustering excluded repertoires with fewer than 30,000 or more than 120,000 public chains, plus five with anomalous nucleotide sharing. TCRdb took this table from immuneACCESS and kept in-frame rearrangements with V and J called. Such tables lack part of the clones; where checked against another copy, unresolved V genes explain under half of the gap, and the rest is unexplained. V, J and clone size were drawn from that table, and D and trimming were deduced from the DNA. This sample comprises about 98,000 clones, about 85% of them detected only once. Of the sample, under 4.5% is held by the ten largest clones.

V ends up 0 bases short and J 7 bases short, with an unmatched junction base count of 31. As encoded in the germline V gene, CDR1 is SGDLS while CDR2 is YYNGEE. The CDR3 goes from the cysteine to the phenylalanine over 24 residues. Just the 72-base CDR3 DNA is kept, in frame starting at base 1. About this clone: It lacks a known antigen. Base qualities were left out, and no much larger clone turns up one base away.

The chain was built from TRBV9 and TRBJ2-2, and TRBD2 aligns with 9 junction nucleotides. This TCR was sampled from a female donor in good health and CMV-seropositive. The sequencing sample was made of PBMCs. The CDR3 here reads CASSVASGGDRRVVAGASGGELFF. The DNA sequence reads TGTGCCAGCAGCGTAGCGTCGGGGGGAGACAGGAGGGTAGTAGCGGGAGCTTCTGGCGGGGAGCTGTTTTTT.